Shown below are 11 T cell receptor beta chains from a single sample sequenced in a study of OX40 agonist ivuxolimab in advanced cancers. The method was immunoSEQ multiplex PCR; TCRdb's version includes in-frame clones alone and lacks a portion of them. The profile shows approximately 55,000 clones, 87% of them singletons. The material was CD4+ or CD8+ T cells sorted from blood, obtained in a trial of the OX40 agonist ivuxolimab. Receptors originate from an adult with an advanced solid tumor such as melanoma, head and neck, liver or kidney cancer.

This chain joins TRBV6-1 and TRBJ1-1, with 8 bases aligning to TRBD1. The CDR3 spans 18 residues. The germline CDR1 and CDR2 sequences are MNHNS and SASEGT. V shed 3 bases and J 3 bases; nucleotides not matched to a gene: 15. The CDR3 sequence is CASSEQTGAVVRDTEAFF. CDR3 DNA: TGTGCCAGCAGTGAGCAGACAGGGGCGGTTGTAAGGGACACTGAAGCTTTCTTT.

The V gene is TRBV6-5, the J gene TRBJ2-2, with D hard to call. CDR3 size: 10 residues. V lost 10 bases to trimming and J lost 8 bases, with 8 bases between them. CDR1 MNHEY and CDR2 SVGAGI come from the germline V gene. In DNA, the CDR3 is TGTGCCACCGGTACAGGGGAGCTGTTTTTT. It specifies CATGTGELFF.

This clone was detected only a few times. V and J are TRBV5-4 and TRBJ1-1, with D hard to call. The germline gives CDR1 SGHNT, CDR2 YYREEE (reference sequence). This CDR3 spans 14 amino acids. Trimming pared 4 bases from V and 2 bases from J, leaving 12 bases between. The CDR3 coding sequence is TGTGCCAGCAGCCCGTCCGTCGTCAACACTGAAGCTTTCTTT. Protein: CASSPSVVNTEAFF.

The CDR3 spells CASSQAASMNTEAFF. CDR3 DNA: TGTGCCAGCAGCCAGGCGGCTTCCATGAACACTGAAGCTTTCTTT. V and J are TRBV4-2 and TRBJ1-1; the D is unclear. V was cut by 3 bases and J by 0 bases, with 11 bases left in between. Germline V gene data show CDR1 as LGHNA and CDR2 as YNFKEQ. The CDR3 loop spans 15 amino acids.

This clone was detected only a few times. Other DNA variants within this sample encode the same CDR3. The genes are TRBV11-3 and TRBJ2-1; 8 bases map to TRBD2. Trimming at V came to 2 bases and at J to 7 bases, leaving 7 bases not matched to a gene. Germline CDR1 and CDR2: SGHNT and YENEEA. The CDR3 extends over 15 amino acids. CDR3 sequence: CASSLTGGPGNEQFF. CDR3 bases: TGTGCCAGCAGCTTAACGGGAGGGCCGGGAAATGAGCAGTTCTTC.

The rearrangement uses TRBV30 and TRBJ2-6; maybe TRBD2 (6 bases). V shed 1 base and J shed 0 bases, with 25 bases lying between them. This CDR3 is built from 21 residues. Germline lookup yields CDR1 GTSNPN and CDR2 SVGIG (reference sequence). CDR3 sequence: CAWSADRGWGRAHSGANVLTF. In DNA, the CDR3 is TGTGCCTGGAGTGCCGACCGGGGGTGGGGCCGAGCCCACTCTGGGGCCAACGTCCTGACTTTC.

The rearrangement joins TRBV11-3 to TRBJ1-4, with a tentative D call TRBD1 (6 bases). Deletions cut 6 bases from V and 4 bases from J, with 15 bases between. Germline CDR1 reads SGHNT; CDR2 reads YENEEA. The CDR3 totals 15 residues. The CDR3 sequence: CASRLRGAFNEKLFF. Written as DNA, the CDR3 is TGTGCCAGCAGGCTTCGGGGGGCCTTTAATGAAAAACTGTTTTTT.

The chain is built from TRBV5-1 and TRBJ1-5, with 9 bases matching TRBD1. The germline V gene has CDR1 SGHRS and CDR2 YFSETQ. The CDR3 totals 15 residues. The trim removed 5 bases at V and 6 bases at J, leaving 9 bases unmatched. The CDR3 region has the DNA TGCGCCAGCAGTTATGGGACAGGGAGTAGTCAGCCCCAGCATTTT. This codes for CASSYGTGSSQPQHF.

The J gene is TRBJ2-5, the V gene TRBV28; TRBD2 might be the D (5 bases). There are 14 residues in the CDR3. V dropped 6 bases and J dropped 5 bases, with 16 bases sitting between them. The germline V gene encodes CDR1 MDHEN and CDR2 SYDVKM. The DNA for the CDR3 is TGTGCCAGCAGAGAACCGGGGAAATGGGAGACCCAGTACTTC. Translating it yields CASREPGKWETQYF.

The chain couples TRBV9 to TRBJ2-3, with TRBD2 matching over 13 bases. Germline V gives CDR1 SGDLS, CDR2 YYNGEE. With 4 bases clipped from V and 7 bases from J, the junction kept 9 bases outside the gene matches. The CDR3 runs 16 residues. CDR3 nucleotide sequence: TGTGCCAGCAGCCCTAGGACTAGCGGGAGTATATATACGCAGTATTTT. Translated: CASSPRTSGSIYTQYF.

The chain is built from TRBV15 and TRBJ1-2; D not resolved. CDR3 length: 14 amino acids. Germline CDR1 and CDR2: LNHNV and YYDKDF (reference sequence). The V gene lost 4 bases and the J gene lost 0 bases, with 9 bases spanning the gap. The DNA for the CDR3 is TGTGCCACCAGCACAAGGAGGACTAACTATGGCTACACCTTC. Its translation is CATSTRRTNYGYTF.